This T cell receptor beta chain came from a study of shared clonotypes between healthy human individuals. About this clone itself: Antigen unknown.

The assay was immunoSEQ multiplex PCR, and TCRdb's table has in-frame clones only and misses some. This table holds 2 million or so clones, about 95% found once. Study-wide results and limits: Generation of non-shared clonotypes was less probable than generation of clonotypes shared by all four donors.

Positive CCR7 selection of CD45RO-negative cells yielded the naive CD8 cells, and terminally differentiated effector memory CD45RA+ cells were excluded. The specimen was naive CD8+ T cells sorted from blood. This receptor was taken from a man aged 18 to 35 in good health.

The CDR3 DNA is TGTGCCTGGAGTGTAGGCCCGGGGACAGGGGTGACCCAGTACTTC. Translated: CAWSVGPGTGVTQYF. The chain uses TRBV30 and TRBJ2-5, with TRBD1 matching over 10 bases. V shed 0 bases, J shed 7 bases, and the junction held 8 bases outside the gene matches. CDR1 and CDR2 (germline): GTSNPN, SVGIG (reference sequence). This CDR3 is 15 amino acids long.